This section outlines one TCR beta chain sequence together with its context. Antigen specificity is unknown. TCRdb keeps only in-frame clones here, not all; method: immunoSEQ multiplex PCR. The table includes a few hundred thousand clones, roughly 74% detected once. These data are taken from a study of cytotoxic CD8 clonotypes in ibrutinib-treated CLL. Study-wide context: Partial responses totalled around 25 and complete responses 2; after median around 72 months, about 14 remained remitted and about 12 progressed. Study-wide results and limits: The study found public clonotypes uncommon, contracting or stable on treatment.

The origin of this receptor is a human donor with chronic lymphocytic leukemia. The sequencing here drew on PBMCs, taken after 24 months of ibrutinib treatment.

CDR3 DNA: TGTGCCAGCAGTTTTTTCCCGGGTGAGCAGTTCTTC. Translating it yields CASSFFPGEQFF. The genes are TRBV28 and TRBJ2-1; D uncertain. With 3 bases removed from V and 9 bases from J, the gap between germline ends came to 9 bases. The CDR3 runs 12 residues. The germline CDR1 and CDR2 sequences are MDHEN and SYDVKM.